This passage covers 27 T cell receptor beta chains from one sample sequenced in a study of T cell responses to AZD1222 COVID-19 vaccine (dated by TCRdb to the early 2020s). Library prep was done by the immunoSEQ multiplex PCR assay. TCRdb retrieved this table from immuneACCESS and kept in-frame rearrangements only. Not all clones are present; in checked studies, unresolved V genes account for under half, and no reason is known for the remainder. The sample profile shows 110,000 to 150,000 clones; under 95% of them were found once. About 9.1% of the sample comes from the top ten. The sample's time point label, in plain terms: baseline before first vaccination. The sequencing used peripheral blood, collected on day 0 of AZD1222 vaccination. The receptors here all came from an adult in good health.

V and J are TRBV7-9 and TRBJ1-2; TRBD1 is a possible D gene (5 bases). The CDR3 spans 13 residues. V lost 5 bases and J lost 5, with 12 bases in between. The germline V gene has CDR1 SEHNR and CDR2 FQNEAQ (reference sequence). The chain's CDR3 is CASSPRDSYGYTF. In nucleotides, the CDR3 is TGTGCCAGCAGCCCCCGGGACTCGTATGGCTACACCTTC. The full variable domain, completed using reference TRBV7-9 and TRBJ1-2, is DTGVSQNPRHKITKRGQNVTFRCDPISEHNRLYWYRQTLGQGPEFLTYFQNEAQLEKSRLLSDRFSAERPKGSFSTLEIQRTEQGDSAMYLCASSPRDSYGYTFGSGTRLTVV.

The genes are TRBV11-2 and TRBJ1-4; 9 positions agree with TRBD1. Germline assignment: CDR1 SGHAT and CDR2 FQNNGV. Trimming removed 6 bases from V and 4 bases from J; junction bases left unmatched: 9. The CDR3 extends over 16 amino acids. In DNA form, the CDR3 reads TGTGCCAGCAGGAAACAGGGGGCGGTCTATAATGAAAAACTGTTTTTT. Translation gives CASRKQGAVYNEKLFF.

The chain uses TRBV7-2 and TRBJ1-3; D perhaps matches TRBD1 (6 bases). V lost 2 bases and J lost 5, with 10 bases in between. The CDR3 runs 14 residues. Germline CDR1 SGHTA, CDR2 FQGNSA. The CDR3 protein is CASSLRTDRNTIYF. DNA for the CDR3: TGTGCCAGCAGCTTAAGGACAGACCGAAACACCATATATTTT.

This chain connects TRBV6-5 to TRBJ1-4; D is possibly TRBD1 (5 bases). Germline loops: CDR1 MNHEY, CDR2 SVGAGI. This CDR3 comprises 16 residues. Between the trimmed V and J ends, which lost 2 bases and 3 bases, there was a span of 13 bases. CDR3 amino acids: CASSYRPGLANEKLFF. Written as DNA, the CDR3 is TGTGCCAGCAGTTACCGCCCGGGGCTAGCTAATGAAAAACTGTTTTTT.

V is TRBV3-1 (or the pseudogene TRBV3-2) and J is TRBJ1-2; no firm D call. Trimming shortened V by 2 bases and J by 4 bases, and 8 bases separated the two germline ends. Germline CDR1 LGHDT, CDR2 YNNKEL (reference sequence). CDR3 length: 13 residues. CDR3 sequence reads: CASSQQVLYGYTF. CDR3 DNA: TGTGCCAGCAGCCAACAGGTCCTCTATGGCTACACCTTC.

The V and J genes are TRBV6-2 or TRBV6-3 and TRBJ2-2, with D perhaps being TRBD1 or TRBD2 (6 bases each). The ends were cut back, 5 bases at V and 5 bases at J, with 9 bases in the middle. Germline V lookup: CDR1 MNHEY, CDR2 SVGEGT. The CDR3 has 13 amino acids. CDR3 region: CASSLGGTGELFF. For the CDR3, the DNA is TGTGCCAGCAGTCTAGGGGGGACCGGGGAGCTGTTTTTT.

The chain uses TRBV5-1 and TRBJ1-2; D is ambiguous. The CDR3 totals 14 residues. The germline V gene encodes CDR1 SGHRS and CDR2 YFSETQ. V lost 0 bases and J 4 bases, leaving 10 bases between the germline ends. The CDR3 spells CASSLGTPTYGYTF. Written as DNA, the CDR3 is TGCGCCAGCAGCTTGGGGACTCCAACCTATGGCTACACCTTC.

The rearrangement uses TRBV10-3 and TRBJ2-1, with unresolved D. There are 11 residues in the CDR3. CDR1 ENHRY and CDR2 SYGVKD come from the germline V gene. This CDR3 is CAAGQYNEQFF. In nucleotides, the CDR3 is TGTGCAGCCGGGCAGTACAATGAGCAGTTCTTC.

V gene TRBV5-4 combines with J gene TRBJ1-1; maybe TRBD1 (5 bases). The germline CDR1 and CDR2 sequences are SGHNT and YYREEE (reference sequence). Trimming took 5 bases from V and 1 from J, leaving 9 bases between them. CDR3 length: 13 amino acids. CDR3 coding DNA: TGTGCCAGCAGTTATGACAGGAACACTGAAGCTTTCTTT. The encoded protein is CASSYDRNTEAFF. Using reference TRBV5-4 and TRBJ1-1 for the parts outside the CDR3, the full variable domain is ETGVTQSPTHLIKTRGQQVTLRCSSQSGHNTVSWYQQALGQGPQFIFQYYREEENGRGNFPPRFSGLQFPNYSSELNVNALELDDSALYLCASSYDRNTEAFFGQGTRLTVV.

The chain couples TRBV28 to TRBJ2-2; D gene unclear. Germline loops: CDR1 MDHEN, CDR2 SYDVKM. The CDR3 covers 14 residues. V was trimmed by 2 bases and J by 3 bases, leaving 7 bases between them. CDR3 amino acids: CASSLAGYTGELFF. In DNA, the CDR3 is TGTGCCAGCAGTTTAGCAGGTTACACCGGGGAGCTGTTTTTT. Together with reference TRBV28 and TRBJ2-2, the CDR3 gives the full variable domain: DVKVTQSSRYLVKRTGEKVFLECVQDMDHENMFWYRQDPGLGLRLIYFSYDVKMKEKGDIPEGYSVSREKKERFSLILESASTNQTSMYLCASSLAGYTGELFFGEGSRLTVL.

The genes are TRBV4-1 and TRBJ1-2; 7 bases agree with TRBD1. Germline assignment: CDR1 MGHRA and CDR2 YSYEKL. V trimming: 4 bases; J trimming: 0 bases; junction bases outside the gene matches: 17. This CDR3 contains 19 residues. Here the CDR3 reads CASSLRRYLGQEANYGYTF. The CDR3, as DNA: TGCGCCAGCAGCCTCAGGAGATACCTAGGACAGGAAGCTAACTATGGCTACACCTTC.

The chain has TRBV3-1 (or the pseudogene TRBV3-2) and TRBJ1-5; 8 bases fit TRBD1. Germline CDR1 reads LGHDT; CDR2 reads YNNKEL (reference sequence). The trim removed 3 bases at V and 0 bases at J, leaving 10 bases unmatched. The CDR3 is 18 amino acids. This CDR3 reads CASSQDRAYILSNQPQHF. The CDR3 bases are TGTGCCAGCAGCCAGGACAGGGCTTATATTCTTAGCAATCAGCCCCAGCATTTT.

The chain recombines TRBV28 with TRBJ2-2; the D gene is possibly TRBD1 (5 bases). Trimming took off 5 bases at V and 13 bases at J, with 14 bases between the two ends. The CDR3 extends over 12 amino acids. Germline-derived CDR1 and CDR2 are MDHEN and SYDVKM. The CDR3 region is CASSQQVRGLFF. The CDR3 region has the DNA TGTGCCAGCAGTCAACAGGTCCGAGGGCTGTTTTTT.

The V gene is TRBV12-3 or TRBV12-4, the J gene TRBJ1-6, with D perhaps matching TRBD1 (5 bases). CDR3 length: 12 residues. Trimming removed 6 bases at V and 13 bases at J, with 13 bases between. For the CDR3, the DNA is TGTGCCAGCAGGGGGGAGGGCGGGCCCCTCCACTTT. Translation: CASRGEGGPLHF.

The chain employs TRBV7-9 and TRBJ1-6; D gene unclear. V lost 6 bases, J lost 9 bases, and 9 bases lay in between. Germline V gives CDR1 SEHNR, CDR2 FQNEAQ (reference sequence). CDR3 length equals 12 residues. The CDR3 DNA is TGTGCCAGCAGATCAGGTGGTTCACCCCTCCACTTT. It encodes CASRSGGSPLHF.

This rearrangement joins TRBV6-2 or TRBV6-3 to TRBJ2-3; 15 nucleotides align to TRBD2. The germline CDR1 and CDR2 sequences are MNHEY and SVGEGT. J was trimmed by 2 bases and V by 5 bases; bases with no gene match: 11. The CDR3 consists of 19 residues. CDR3 bases: TGTGCCAGCAGTACCTCGGGACTAGCGGGGGGCCGATTCACAGATACGCAGTATTTT. Protein: CASSTSGLAGGRFTDTQYF.

The DNA of the CDR3 is TGTGCCAGCAGCCCCGGGACAGGGGTTTCCTCTGGAAACACCATATATTTT. Protein: CASSPGTGVSSGNTIYF. The chain couples TRBV13 to TRBJ1-3; 10 bases align to TRBD1. CDR3 length equals 17 residues. Germline V gives CDR1 PRHDT, CDR2 FYEKMQ (reference sequence). Losses at the gene ends were 5 bases for V and 0 bases for J; bases not matched to a gene: 7.

J is TRBJ2-1 and V is TRBV28; perhaps TRBD1 as D (5 bases). This CDR3 spans 13 amino acids. Trimming shortened V by 4 bases and J by 7 bases, and 11 bases separated the two germline ends. Germline CDR1 and CDR2: MDHEN and SYDVKM. The CDR3 DNA reads as TGTGCCAGCAGTTCGTCCCCAGGGAATGAGCAGTTCTTC. Protein: CASSSSPGNEQFF.

This chain uses TRBV5-5 with TRBJ1-5; D is ambiguous. CDR1 is SGHKS and CDR2 is YYEKEE in the germline V gene (reference sequence). The CDR3 consists of 15 residues. Trimming left V 4 bases short and J 0 bases short, with 11 bases between. In nucleotides, the CDR3 is TGTGCCAGCAGCCTGACCCTCTATAGCAATCAGCCCCAGCATTTT. Translated: CASSLTLYSNQPQHF.

The chain employs TRBV30 and TRBJ1-3, with D unresolved. The CDR3 sequence is 14 residues long. Germline V gene sequence: CDR1 GTSNPN, CDR2 SVGIG (reference sequence). Trimming shortened V by 0 bases and J by 4 bases, and 10 bases separated the two germline ends. The CDR3 DNA follows: TGTGCCTGGAGTGTTGGCATTCTCGGAAACACCATATATTTT. As protein: CAWSVGILGNTIYF.

This clone has a handful of counts. The chain has TRBV6-2 or TRBV6-3 and TRBJ2-3; D possibly corresponds to TRBD1 (7 bases). V lost 6 bases to trimming and J lost 0 bases, with 13 bases between them. This CDR3 is 15 amino acids long. Germline lookup yields CDR1 MNHEY and CDR2 SVGEGT. The CDR3 sequence: CASSRGTASTDTQYF. For the CDR3, the DNA is TGTGCCAGCAGCCGCGGGACAGCTAGCACAGATACGCAGTATTTT.

The chain combines TRBV4-1 with TRBJ1-6; no reliable D call. CDR1 is MGHRA, CDR2 YSYEKL, per germline. V was shortened by 0 bases and J by 6 bases, with 6 bases between the two germline ends. The CDR3 length is 14 residues. CDR3 protein: CASSQDGSNSPLHF. Here the CDR3 DNA reads TGCGCCAGCAGCCAAGACGGCAGTAATTCACCCCTCCACTTT.

This clone has only one observation. The V call is TRBV11-3, the J call TRBJ1-1; a weak D match, TRBD1 (6 bases). The germline V and J ends were trimmed by 5 bases and 0 bases, with 19 bases remaining between them. The CDR3 is made up of 17 amino acids. Germline V lookup: CDR1 SGHNT, CDR2 YENEEA. The CDR3 bases are TGTGCCAGCAGCCGATTAACAGGGAGAGGGATGAACACTGAAGCTTTCTTT. Its translation: CASSRLTGRGMNTEAFF.

This sequence joins TRBV15 and TRBJ1-5; TRBD1 might be the D (6 bases). CDR3 size: 15 residues. Looked up from germline, CDR1 is LNHNV and CDR2 is YYDKDF (reference sequence). Trimming removed 0 bases from V and 7 bases from J, with 13 bases in between. In DNA, the CDR3 is TGTGCCACCAGCAGAGATCAAACCGGGGGCCAGCCCCAGCATTTT. Residues: CATSRDQTGGQPQHF.

The J gene is TRBJ1-4, the V gene TRBV7-9; 8 bases map to TRBD1. Losses at the gene ends were 4 bases for V and 8 bases for J; bases not matched to a gene: 9. Germline V CDR1 and CDR2: SEHNR, FQNEAQ (reference sequence). The CDR3 totals 15 residues. The CDR3 DNA reads as TGTGCCAGCAGCTCGACCAGGGGGCGAGAGGAAAAACTGTTTTTT. Translation: CASSSTRGREEKLFF.

This chain links TRBV29-1 with TRBJ1-2; TRBD1 matches at 8 bases. CDR3 length: 10 residues. The J segment lost 8 bases and the V segment lost 4 bases, leaving 0 bases of the junction unmatched. Germline V lookup: CDR1 SQVTM, CDR2 ANQGSEA. This chain's CDR3 is CSVGDRGYTF. The CDR3 region has the DNA TGCAGCGTTGGGGACAGGGGCTACACCTTC. Combining the CDR3 with reference TRBV29-1 and TRBJ1-2 gives the whole variable domain SAVISQKPSRDICQRGTSLTIQCQVDSQVTMMFWYRQQPGQSLTLIATANQGSEATYESGFVIDKFPISRPNLTFSTLTVSNMSPEDSSIYLCSVGDRGYTFGSGTRLTVV.

The genes are TRBV3-1 (or the pseudogene TRBV3-2) and TRBJ1-4; D is unclear. CDR1 and CDR2 from the germline V gene are LGHDT and YNNKEL (reference sequence). The CDR3 is 16 amino acids. Trimming pared 3 bases from V and 8 bases from J, leaving 19 bases between. The CDR3 DNA sequence: TGTGCCAGCAGCCATGAGGCCCGCAAGGGTTGGGAAAAACTGTTTTTT. Protein sequence: CASSHEARKGWEKLFF.